The TCR beta chain under discussion was sequenced for a study of shared clonotypes between healthy human individuals. Study-wide context: Participating donors consisted of a couple of women and a few men aged 18 to 49.

Study conclusions and caveats: The study drew on few donors, limiting represented genetic and exposure-history diversity.

Note on this clone: Antigen unknown.

The repertoire was sequenced with immunoSEQ multiplex PCR; TCRdb's copy has only in-frame clones and lacks some. Of 530,000 or so clones in the sample, 75% to 80% were seen once. The CDR3 sequence is 16 residues long. Germline CDR1 is SGHDT and CDR2 is YYEEEE. With 2 bases removed from V and 5 bases from J, the gap between germline ends came to 17 bases. The donors were all Caucasian adults (living in Nashville, Tennessee). V and J are TRBV5-6 and TRBJ2-1; TRBD2 might be the D (5 bases). Specimen: PBMCs. This clonotype was obtained from a woman between 40 and 50 years old in good health. Some clones in this sample may be carry-over from other donors' samples. The CDR3 DNA is TGTGCCAGCAGCTTAGGTCGGTCGGGAAAGAACAATGAGCAGTTCTTC. Protein: CASSLGRSGKNNEQFF.